This TCR beta chain was recorded in a study of regulatory T cells in long-lasting Graves disease. This clonotype came up a few times. Time point reported: persistent/refractory GD, antithyroid drugs over 5 years with positive TRAb. From PBMCs, RNA was extracted and then used to make the TCR library. The CDR3 totals 18 residues. V was clipped by 0 bases and J by 5 bases, with 20 bases between them. Germline CDR1 and CDR2: MNHEY and SVGAGI. Arm-PCR of CDR3 regions with iRepertoire HTBI primers generated TCR beta libraries. MiXCR, run by TCRdb on the multiplex PCR reads, gives a single entry per CDR3 protein. The table records 300,000 or so distinct CDR3 sequences, roughly a fifth of them present only once.

The rearrangement joins TRBV6-5 to TRBJ1-5; no clear D. The material was peripheral blood mononuclear cells (PBMCs), obtained when the disease was refractory, from a patient treated with antithyroid drugs. This clonotype originated in a female donor with Graves disease. The DNA for the CDR3 is TGTGCCAGCAGTTACTCGATTTGGTCGACCAGTCCTTATCAGCCCCAGCATTTT. It translates to CASSYSIWSTSPYQPQHF.